Following are 6 T cell receptor beta chains from one sample sequenced in a study of blood T cell repertoires in COVID-19 (dated by TCRdb to 2018 to 2020). The library came from the immunoSEQ multiplex PCR assay. What TCRdb holds here is the immuneACCESS table cut down to in-frame rearrangements. Part of the clones is not present; checked against another copy, under half of the missing clones reflect an unresolved V gene, and the others are unexplained. Across this sample there are 100,000 to 150,000 clones, with around 87% seen only once. Roughly 7.6% of the sample belongs to the ten largest clones. Material: peripheral blood. The receptors here all came from a man over 45 with acute or convalescent COVID-19.

The CDR3 bases are TGTGCCAGCAGCCTCTCTTCGGGCTATGGCTACACCTTC. Its protein is CASSLSSGYGYTF. The genes are TRBV6-2 or TRBV6-3 and TRBJ1-2, with no clear D. The CDR3 sequence is 13 residues long. Germline CDR1 and CDR2: MNHEY and SVGEGT. The V gene lost 6 bases and the J gene lost 4 bases, with 12 bases spanning the gap.

The rearrangement links TRBV7-2 to TRBJ1-2; TRBD1 is a possible D gene (5 bases). Germline CDR1 reads SGHTA; CDR2 reads FQGNSA. Trimming took 0 bases from V and 4 from J, leaving 24 bases between them. The length of the CDR3 is 19 residues. CDR3 DNA: TGTGCCAGCAGCTTAGCTAACTTGGGGGGTAGTCTGGGTTCCTATGGCTACACCTTC. Encoded protein: CASSLANLGGSLGSYGYTF. Supplemented by reference TRBV7-2 and TRBJ1-2, the full variable domain reads GAGVSQSPSNKVTEKGKDVELRCDPISGHTALYWYRQSLGQGLEFLIYFQGNSAPDKSGLPSDRFSAERTGGSVSTLTIQRTQQEDSAVYLCASSLANLGGSLGSYGYTFGSGTRLTVV.

This clone was picked up one time. The chain has TRBV19 and TRBJ1-4; D perhaps matches TRBD1 (6 bases). The ends were cut back, 4 bases at V and 0 bases at J, with 12 bases in the middle. CDR1 is LNHDA and CDR2 is SQIVND in the germline V gene (reference sequence). The CDR3 covers 16 residues. The CDR3 DNA follows: TGTGCCAGTAGTAGCGGACAGACCGCAACTAATGAAAAACTGTTTTTT. Its protein is CASSSGQTATNEKLFF.

This clone has only one observation. The rearrangement joins TRBV10-2 to TRBJ2-2, with TRBD2 identical over 7 bases. The CDR3 is made up of 15 amino acids. The V and J ends lost 2 bases and 3 bases, in that order; junction bases with no gene match: 3. CDR1 and CDR2 (germline): WSHSY, SAAADI. CDR3 sequence (DNA): TGCGCCAGCAGTGAGACAGCGGGGTACACCGGGGAGCTGTTTTTT. It specifies CASSETAGYTGELFF.

This chain connects TRBV11-2 to TRBJ1-1; TRBD1 matches at 9 bases. The germline V gene encodes CDR1 SGHAT and CDR2 FQNNGV. V lost 4 bases and J lost 4; bases outside the gene matches: 7. The CDR3 sequence is 15 residues long. For the CDR3, the DNA is TGTGCCAGCAGCTCAACAGGGGGCGGGAGCACTGAAGCTTTCTTT. Translating gives CASSSTGGGSTEAFF.

The chain employs TRBV25-1 and TRBJ1-4, with TRBD1 matching 12 bases. Trimming cost V 2 bases and J 8 bases; bases outside gene matches: 12. The CDR3 has 18 residues. Germline CDR1 reads MGHDK; CDR2 reads SYGVNS. This CDR3 reads CASSEVVRWGQGAEKLFF. The CDR3 coding sequence is TGTGCCAGCAGTGAAGTAGTCAGGTGGGGACAGGGGGCGGAAAAACTGTTTTTT.